The clone carrying this TCR beta chain was counted between two and nine times. With 2 bases removed from V and 9 bases from J, the gap between germline ends came to 11 bases. Germline V gives CDR1 SGHRS, CDR2 YFSETQ. The CDR3 runs 13 residues. These data belong to a study of identical twins. Unique molecular identifiers were present on the cDNA, and a universal primer site came from template switching. TCRdb reprocessed the 5' RACE reads with MiXCR, giving one entry per CDR3 protein. Found here are 400,000 to 550,000 distinct CDR3 sequences, about 24% of them singletons; the top ten hold roughly 2.8%. These sequences were also reported in another study, on T cells expressing NK-cell markers.

This clonotype was sampled from a woman younger than 35 in good health. Material: CD4+ T cells sorted from blood. V usage is TRBV5-1 and J usage is TRBJ2-2, with D unresolved. CDR3 sequence (DNA): TGCGCCAGCAGCTTAGGTTTGGCGCGGGAGCTGTTTTTT. It yields the protein CASSLGLARELFF.